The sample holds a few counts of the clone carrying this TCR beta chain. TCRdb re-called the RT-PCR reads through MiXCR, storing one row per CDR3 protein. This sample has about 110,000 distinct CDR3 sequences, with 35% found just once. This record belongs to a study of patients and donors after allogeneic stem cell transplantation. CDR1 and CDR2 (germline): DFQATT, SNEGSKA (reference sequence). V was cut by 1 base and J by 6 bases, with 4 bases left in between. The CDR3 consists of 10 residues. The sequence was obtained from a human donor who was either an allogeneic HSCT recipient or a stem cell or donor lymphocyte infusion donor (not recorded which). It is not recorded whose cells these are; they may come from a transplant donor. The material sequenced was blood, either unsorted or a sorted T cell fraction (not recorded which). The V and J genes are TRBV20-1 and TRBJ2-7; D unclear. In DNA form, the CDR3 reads TGCAGTGCTAGAGGGCGCGAGCAGTACTTC. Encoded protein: CSARGREQYF.